This T cell receptor beta chain derives from a study of CD8 T cells in Susac syndrome. An input of about 0.45 to 1 ug of RNA was subjected to reverse transcription using random hexamers. MiXCR was run by TCRdb on the immunoSEQ multiplex PCR reads, yielding one entry per CDR3 protein. The sample contains roughly 200,000 distinct CDR3 sequences, more than 85% of which appear only once. The CDR3 length is 13 residues. With 0 bases removed from V and 9 bases from J, the gap between germline ends came to 9 bases. Germline V gene sequence: CDR1 SGHDN, CDR2 FVKESK. General observations from the study: The authors acknowledged that their TCR sequencing and HLA analysis involved a relatively small number of individuals.

Sequencing of TCR beta was performed on blood CD8+ and CD4+ T cells. Those who served as multiple sclerosis controls were treatment-naive patients with stable or active relapsing-remitting disease. TEMRA cells were enriched by FACS, and CD4+ and CD8+ T cells were negatively isolated. With respect to this clonotype: Its antigen is currently unknown.

The specimen was CD4+ T cells from PBMCs. The gene calls are TRBV14 and TRBJ2-1; D unclear. This receptor was obtained from a human donor with multiple sclerosis. The CDR3 region has the DNA TGTGCCAGCAGCCAAGATGGGGTATCTGAGCAGTTCTTC. Translating gives CASSQDGVSEQFF.